One and the same sample provided the 5 T cell receptor beta chains below, sequenced in a study of low-dose radiotherapy and immunotherapy resistance in tumors. With TRAV- and TRBV-specific primers, first-strand cDNA was made, covering the alpha and beta chains. A constant-region primer paired with the V-primer adapter amplified TCRs over about 19 PCR cycles. TCRdb fed the reads into MiXCR, producing one record per CDR3 protein. The table includes around 36,000 distinct CDR3 sequences, around 30% detected once. Time point: before trial treatment. The sample here was PBMCs, taken before treatment. These receptors were taken from a male donor with gallbladder cancer.

This clonotype was recorded at least ten times. The J gene is TRBJ2-3, the V gene TRBV7-9, with 7 bases aligning to TRBD1. With 4 bases clipped from V and 3 bases from J, the junction kept 10 bases outside the gene matches. The CDR3 runs 16 residues. Germline V gene lookup returns CDR1 SEHNR and CDR2 FQNEAQ (reference sequence). CDR3: CASSSPGQLLTDTQYF. The DNA of the CDR3 is TGTGCCAGCAGCTCCCCGGGACAGTTGCTAACAGATACGCAGTATTTT.

This clonotype was seen ten or more times. This chain connects TRBV7-3 to TRBJ2-2; 7 positions match TRBD1. The ends lost 2 bases at V and 1 base at J; junction bases unmatched: 1. The CDR3 is 15 amino acids. From germline, CDR1 is SGHTA and CDR2 FQGTGA. The CDR3 region is CASSLDRVNTGELFF. In DNA form, the CDR3 reads TGTGCCAGCAGCTTAGACAGGGTGAACACCGGGGAGCTGTTTTTT.

This clonotype has a handful of counts. This rearrangement joins TRBV28 to TRBJ2-1; TRBD1 might be the D (5 bases). The CDR3 runs to 15 residues. The germline gives CDR1 MDHEN, CDR2 SYDVKM. Trimming removed 6 bases from V and 4 bases from J, with 16 bases in between. CDR3 loop: CASSLGPGNYNEQFF. The CDR3 nucleotides are TGTGCCAGCAGCCTCGGGCCAGGGAATTACAATGAGCAGTTCTTC.

V is TRBV2 and J is TRBJ2-5; possible D gene TRBD1, 5 bases. The CDR3 has 13 amino acids. Germline values: CDR1 SNHLY, CDR2 FYNNEI. The V and J ends lost 2 bases and 5 bases respectively, with 9 bases between them. The CDR3 DNA sequence: TGTGCCAGCAGTGAACAGGGATTGGAGACCCAGTACTTC. This sequence encodes CASSEQGLETQYF.

This clonotype was detected ten times or more. Written as DNA, the CDR3 is TGTGCCAGCGGCAGGGTCTACGAGCAGTACTTC. It yields the protein CASGRVYEQYF. The rearrangement links TRBV7-9 to TRBJ2-7; a possible D gene is TRBD1 (5 bases). This CDR3 is 11 amino acids long. With 8 bases removed from V and 3 bases from J, the gap between germline ends came to 8 bases. Germline assignment: CDR1 SEHNR and CDR2 FQNEAQ (reference sequence).